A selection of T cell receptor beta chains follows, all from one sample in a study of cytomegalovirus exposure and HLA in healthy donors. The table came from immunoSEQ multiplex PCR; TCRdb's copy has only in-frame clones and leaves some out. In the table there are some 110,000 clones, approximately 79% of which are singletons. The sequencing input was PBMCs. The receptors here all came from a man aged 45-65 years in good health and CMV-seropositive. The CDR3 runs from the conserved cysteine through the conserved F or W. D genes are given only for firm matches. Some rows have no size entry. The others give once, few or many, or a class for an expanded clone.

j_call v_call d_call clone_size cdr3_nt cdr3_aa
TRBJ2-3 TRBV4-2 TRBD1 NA TGTGCCAGCAGCCAGCGCGGGACAGGGGGCGATACGCAGTATTTT CASSQRGTGGDTQYF
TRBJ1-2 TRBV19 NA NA TGTGCCAGCCTGGACAGCACACTCGATGGCTACACCTTC CASLDSTLDGYTF
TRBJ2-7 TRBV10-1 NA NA TGCGCCAGCAGTGAGCCGGGGTCCGAGCAGTACTTC CASSEPGSEQYF
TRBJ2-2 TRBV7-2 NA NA TGTGCCAGCAGCCGAGGACAGCTGAACACCGGGGAGCTGTTTTTT CASSRGQLNTGELFF
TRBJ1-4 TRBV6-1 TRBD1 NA TGTGCCAGCAGGAAAGGACAGGGGACTGAAAAACTGTTTTTT CASRKGQGTEKLFF
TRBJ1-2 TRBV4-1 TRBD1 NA TGCGCCAGCAGCCCACTTGGACAGGGAGCTTATGGCTACACCTTC CASSPLGQGAYGYTF
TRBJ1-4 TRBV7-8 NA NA TGTGCCAGCAGCACCCGACAGACTAATGAAAAACTGTTTTTT CASSTRQTNEKLFF
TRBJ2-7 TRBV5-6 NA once TGTGCCAGCAGCTTGGTGGGCGACGAGCAGTACTTC CASSLVGDEQYF
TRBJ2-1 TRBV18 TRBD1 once TGTGCCAGCTCACGGGAGTCAGGGGGCGGTGAGCAGTTCTTC CASSRESGGGEQFF
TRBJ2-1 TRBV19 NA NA TGTGCCAGTAGTACTGAGGCGGCCCCGCCGCGCAATGAGCAGTTCTTC CASSTEAAPPRNEQFF
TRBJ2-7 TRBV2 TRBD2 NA TGTGCCAGCACGGGTAGCGGGAACTACGAGCAGTACTTC CASTGSGNYEQYF
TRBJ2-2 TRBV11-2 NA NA TGTGCCAGCAGCCTCCGGTCCACCGGGGAGCTGTTTTTT CASSLRSTGELFF
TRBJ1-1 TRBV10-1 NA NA TGCGCCAGCAGTGAGGGGTTAACTACACCATCCTTT CASSEGLTTPSF
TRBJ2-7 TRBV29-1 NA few TGCAGCGTTGAAAGGCTTCTAGCCGGATCCTACGAGCAGTACTTC CSVERLLAGSYEQYF
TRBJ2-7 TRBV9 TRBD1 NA TGTGCCAGCAGCAAGGGACAGACTACCTACGAGCAGTACTTC CASSKGQTTYEQYF
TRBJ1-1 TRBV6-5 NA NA TGTGCCAGCAGTTCCGCCAACACCGTGACTGAAGCTTTCTTT CASSSANTVTEAFF
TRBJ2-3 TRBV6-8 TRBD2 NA TGTGCCAGCGGACTAGCGGGAGAGTCAGATACGCAGTATTTT CASGLAGESDTQYF
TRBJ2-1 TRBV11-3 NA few TGTGCCAGCAGCCCCGGCGGGATGAGTTACAATGAGCAGTTCTTC CASSPGGMSYNEQFF
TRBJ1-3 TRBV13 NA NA TGTGCCAGCAGCAGGGACATTACGCCAGGAAACACCATATATTTT CASSRDITPGNTIYF
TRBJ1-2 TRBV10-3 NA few TGTGCCATCGTGGCAGGGAATGATGGCTACACCTTC CAIVAGNDGYTF
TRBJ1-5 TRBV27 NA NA TGTGCCAGCAGTTTATCCGGGGGGCCCCAGCATTTT CASSLSGGPQHF
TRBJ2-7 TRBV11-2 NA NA TGTGCCAGCATCAGGGGAAAGGAGCAGTACTTC CASIRGKEQYF
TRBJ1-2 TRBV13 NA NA TGTGCCAGCAGCTTAGGCCCGGGAGATGGCTACACCTTC CASSLGPGDGYTF
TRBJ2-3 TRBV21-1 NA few TGTGCCAGCAGCAAAATGGGTAGCCCCAGCACAGATACGCAGTATTTT CASSKMGSPSTDTQYF
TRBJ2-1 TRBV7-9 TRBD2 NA TGTTCCAGCAGCTTGGCCATTCTAGCGGGAGCTATCCACAATGAGCAGTTCTTC CSSSLAILAGAIHNEQFF
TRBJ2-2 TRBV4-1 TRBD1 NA TGCGCCAGCAGCCAAGATCCTTCCGGGACAGGGCGCACCGGGGAGCTGTTTTTT CASSQDPSGTGRTGELFF
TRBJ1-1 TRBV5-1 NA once TGCGCCAGCAATCTCGGACTGACCCCGAACACTGAAGCTTTCTTT CASNLGLTPNTEAFF
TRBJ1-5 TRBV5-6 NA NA TGTGCCAGCAGCTCCTTAAGACAGCGAGTTTCGGGCAATCAGCCCCAGCATTTT CASSSLRQRVSGNQPQHF
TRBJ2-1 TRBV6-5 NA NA TGTGCCAGCAGTGCGACTACCTACAATGAGCAGTTCTTC CASSATTYNEQFF
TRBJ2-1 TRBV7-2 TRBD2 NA TGTGCCAGCAGCGTACTAGCGGGGGGGGTTCAGGTCAATGAGCAGTTCTTC CASSVLAGGVQVNEQFF
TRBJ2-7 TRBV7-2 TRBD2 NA TGTGCCAGCAGCTATCAGGGAGGGGACTACGAGCAGTACTTC CASSYQGGDYEQYF
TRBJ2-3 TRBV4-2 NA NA TGTGCCAGCAGCCAAGAACCGACAGCAGATACGCAGTATTTT CASSQEPTADTQYF
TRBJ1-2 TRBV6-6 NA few TGTGCCAGCAGTTATCGAGAACAGATCATCTATGGCTACACCTTC CASSYREQIIYGYTF
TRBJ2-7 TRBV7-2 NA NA TGTGCCAGCAGATCTAACCAGGGGGGTACCTACGAGCAGTACTTC CASRSNQGGTYEQYF
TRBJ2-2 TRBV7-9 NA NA TGTGCCAGCTCTCAATTTCAGGGGATATTCACCGGGGAGCTGTTTTTT CASSQFQGIFTGELFF
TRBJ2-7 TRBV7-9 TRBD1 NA TGTGCCAGCAGCTTGGGACAGCTAAACGAGCAGTACTTC CASSLGQLNEQYF
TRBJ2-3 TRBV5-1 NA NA TGCGCCAGCCGGTGGGGGGTGGCCAGAGATACGCAGTATTTT CASRWGVARDTQYF
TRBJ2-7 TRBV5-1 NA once TGCGCCAGCAGCATTCAGGGTAGGACCTACGAGCAGTACTTC CASSIQGRTYEQYF
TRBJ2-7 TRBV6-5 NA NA TGTGCCAGCAGTGCACAGGGTATTAGCTACGAGCAGTACTTC CASSAQGISYEQYF
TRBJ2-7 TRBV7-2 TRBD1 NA TGTGCCAGCAGCCGCCAGGGGGTTTACTTCGACTACGAGCAGTACTTC CASSRQGVYFDYEQYF
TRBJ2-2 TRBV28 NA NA TGTGCCAGCAGCTTGACAGGGAACACCGGGGAGCTGTTTTTT CASSLTGNTGELFF
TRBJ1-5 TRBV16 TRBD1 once TGTGCCAGCAGCCAATGGACAGGGAATCAGCCCCAGCATTTT CASSQWTGNQPQHF
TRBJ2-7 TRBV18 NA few TGTGCCAGCTCAGGGTCGTCGGGATCCTACGAGCAGTACTTC CASSGSSGSYEQYF
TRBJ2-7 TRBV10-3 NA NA TGTGCCATCAGTGTTGCGGGTGGGGTTGAGGAGCAGTACTTC CAISVAGGVEEQYF
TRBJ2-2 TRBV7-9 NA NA TGTGCCAGCAGCTTAGTCGGGGGATTGGGCACCGGGGAGCTGTTTTTT CASSLVGGLGTGELFF
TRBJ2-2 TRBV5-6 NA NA TGTGCCAGCAGCTTGGTGACACCGAACACCGGGGAGCTGTTTTTT CASSLVTPNTGELFF
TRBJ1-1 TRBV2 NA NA TGTGCCAGCAGCTTCGCGGGGGCAAGTGAAGCTTTCTTT CASSFAGASEAFF
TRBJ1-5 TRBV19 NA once TGTGCCACCCCTAACGCCAGGGGTAGCAATCAGCCCCAGCATTTT CATPNARGSNQPQHF
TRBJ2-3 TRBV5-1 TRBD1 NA TGCGCCAGCAGCACATTTGGGACAGGGAGCACAGATACGCAGTATTTT CASSTFGTGSTDTQYF
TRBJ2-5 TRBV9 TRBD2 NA TGTGCCAGCAGCGGGACCCGACTAGCGGGAACGGAGACCCAGTACTTC CASSGTRLAGTETQYF
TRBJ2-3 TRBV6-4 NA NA TGTGCCAGCAGTGTACTAGCTGGCACAGATACGCAGTATTTT CASSVLAGTDTQYF
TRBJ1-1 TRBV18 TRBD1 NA TGTGCCAGCTCACCAAGGCAGGGGGCCACTGAAGCTTTCTTT CASSPRQGATEAFF
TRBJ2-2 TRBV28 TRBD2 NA TGTGCCAGCAGTTTAAGGCGGGAGTACACCGGGGAGCTGTTTTTT CASSLRREYTGELFF
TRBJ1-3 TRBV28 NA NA TGCGCCAGCAGTTTATCTAGGGCAGGAGGAGACACCATATATTTT CASSLSRAGGDTIYF
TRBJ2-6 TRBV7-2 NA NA TGTGCCAGCAGCCAGGGGAGGGCTGGGGCCAACGTCCTGACTTTC CASSQGRAGANVLTF
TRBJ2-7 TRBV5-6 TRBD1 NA TGTGCCAGCAGCCCGCAAGGACAGGATATCTACGAGCAGTACTTC CASSPQGQDIYEQYF
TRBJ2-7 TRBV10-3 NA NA TGTGCCATCAGTGAGTCCCCGGACACGGTCGGCTACGAGCAGTACTTC CAISESPDTVGYEQYF